Included here is one T cell receptor beta chain sequence, with context. Its antigen is not yet known. No per-base quality is available; no much larger clone lies one base away. The entry originates in a study of T-cell reconstitution after alpha-beta-depleted transplantation in children (dated by TCRdb to the mid-2010s). Study-wide context: Using TCR repertoire profiling, the study quantitatively followed how T-cell immune reconstitution unfolded in children after TCRalphabeta/CD19-depleted allogeneic hematopoietic cell transplantation.

Taken from cysteine to phenylalanine, the CDR3 has 17 residues. Only CDR3 DNA remains: 51 bases, in frame from the first base. Via the germline V gene, CDR1 is ENHRY and CDR2 SYGVKD. The germline V and J ends show losses of 0 bases and 2 bases respectively, and no gene match explains 7 bases of the junction. Libraries came from PCR. The instrument given in TCRdb is Illumina HiSeq 2500. To normalize quantification of the TCRbeta repertoire, the TCR libraries were built with molecular barcoding that relied on unique molecular identifiers. Starting from the raw public reads, TCRdb applied fastp trimming at Q25, assembled clones with MiXCR and retained in-frame beta chains. Every distinct CDR3 protein forms one entry, paired with its most common genes and DNA. In this sample the table shows about 540,000 distinct CDR3 sequences, 18% of which occur a single time. The ten most abundant clones make up 2.5% to 3.5% of the sample.

The material sequenced was PBMCs from the stem cell graft donor, taken from the stem cell graft. The sequence links TRBV10-3 to TRBJ2-5; 9 bases in between match TRBD2. This sequence was found in a human donor who donated a stem cell graft to a child with acute lymphoblastic leukemia. The DNA is TGTGCCATCAGTGAGTCCGGGACTAGCTGGGGACAAGAGACCCAGTACTTC. This yields the protein CAISESGTSWGQETQYF.